This record covers a single T cell receptor (beta chain). This entry comes from a study of blood T cell repertoires in COVID-19. Across the whole study: Both acute and convalescent COVID-19 samples were obtained from the United States, Italy and Spain.

Those enrolled, adults aged roughly 18 to 100 years, came from fewer than 25 US areas. Cohort 3 recovered donors had two negative PCRs, clearance, or symptom resolution. Germline-derived CDR1 and CDR2 are SGHAT and FQNNGV. V shed 6 bases, J shed 5 bases, and the junction held 8 bases outside the gene matches. The CDR3 sequence is 15 residues long. The authors' processing: Reference gene primers were amplified, and this amplification served to estimate nucleated cell counts. Using immunoSEQ multiplex PCR, the repertoire was profiled, and TCRdb retains in-frame clones only, with some absent. That table furnishes V, J and clone size, whereas the DNA furnished D and trimming. Of approximately 400,000 clones in the sample, 88% were seen once.

This clonotype was sampled from a woman younger than 35 who had recovered from COVID-19. Sequenced input: PBMCs or T cells enriched from blood (not recorded which). The chain combines TRBV11-2 with TRBJ2-1; 9 bases line up with TRBD2. In DNA form, the CDR3 reads TGTGCCAGCAGTCCGGGGCGGGGGGGCCACAATGAGCAGTTCTTC. It encodes CASSPGRGGHNEQFF.